The sequence of this T cell receptor beta chain was determined in a study of T cell repertoires in cytomegalovirus infection. About the study: Signatures in public TCR beta sequences pointed to both CMV infection and matching HLA type.

The CDR3 covers 16 residues. Trimming cost V 0 bases and J 2 bases, with 11 bases left between them. Each CDR3 protein gets one entry after TCRdb re-called the reads with MiXCR. Of 300,000 or so distinct CDR3 sequences listed, roughly 25% are singletons. This TCR came from a human donor in good health (CMV status not recorded). Some clones in this sample may be carry-over from other donors' samples. Sequencing was carried out using PBMCs. The V and J genes are TRBV23-1 and TRBJ1-5, with D perhaps TRBD1 (5 bases). TRBV23-1 is an ORF, and what it does is uncertain. CDR3 nucleotides: TGCGCCAGCAGTCAATCGTGGGACCAGGGCAATCAGCCCCAGCATTTT. It translates to CASSQSWDQGNQPQHF.